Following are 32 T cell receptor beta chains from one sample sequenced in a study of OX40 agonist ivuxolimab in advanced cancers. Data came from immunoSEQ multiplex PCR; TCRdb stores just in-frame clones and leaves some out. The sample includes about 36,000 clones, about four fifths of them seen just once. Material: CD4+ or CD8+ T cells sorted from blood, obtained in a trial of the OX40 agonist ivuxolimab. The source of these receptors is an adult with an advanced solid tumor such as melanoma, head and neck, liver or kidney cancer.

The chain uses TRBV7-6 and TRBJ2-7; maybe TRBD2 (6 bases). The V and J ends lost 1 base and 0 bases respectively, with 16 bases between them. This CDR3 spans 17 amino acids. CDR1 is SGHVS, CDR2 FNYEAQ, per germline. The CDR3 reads CASSLGVAGTSSYEQYF. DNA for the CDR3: TGTGCCAGCAGCTTAGGGGTTGCGGGAACCAGCTCCTACGAGCAGTACTTC.

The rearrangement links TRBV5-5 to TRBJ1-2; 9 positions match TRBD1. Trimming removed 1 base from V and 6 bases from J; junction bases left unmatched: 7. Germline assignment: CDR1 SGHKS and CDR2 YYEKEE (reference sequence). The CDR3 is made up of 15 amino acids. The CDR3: CASSLSGQGIDGYTF. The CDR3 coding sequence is TGTGCCAGCAGCTTGTCCGGACAGGGGATCGATGGCTACACCTTC.

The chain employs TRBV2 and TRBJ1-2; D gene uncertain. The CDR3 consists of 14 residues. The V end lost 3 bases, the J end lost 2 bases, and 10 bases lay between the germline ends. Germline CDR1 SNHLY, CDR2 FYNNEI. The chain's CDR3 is CASSEAASNYGYTF. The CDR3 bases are TGTGCCAGCAGTGAGGCAGCCTCGAACTATGGCTACACCTTC.

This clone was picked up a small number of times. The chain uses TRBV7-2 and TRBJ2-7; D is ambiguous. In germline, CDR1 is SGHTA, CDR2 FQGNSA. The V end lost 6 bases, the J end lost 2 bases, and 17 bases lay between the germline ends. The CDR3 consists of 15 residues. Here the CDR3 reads CASSGMDAGPYEQYF. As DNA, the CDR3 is TGTGCCAGCAGTGGGATGGACGCCGGGCCCTACGAGCAGTACTTC.

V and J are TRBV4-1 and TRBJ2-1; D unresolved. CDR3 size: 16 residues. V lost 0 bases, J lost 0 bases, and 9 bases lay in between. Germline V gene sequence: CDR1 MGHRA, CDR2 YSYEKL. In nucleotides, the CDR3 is TGCGCCAGCAGCCAAGATCCGGCCAGCTCCTACAATGAGCAGTTCTTC. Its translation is CASSQDPASSYNEQFF.

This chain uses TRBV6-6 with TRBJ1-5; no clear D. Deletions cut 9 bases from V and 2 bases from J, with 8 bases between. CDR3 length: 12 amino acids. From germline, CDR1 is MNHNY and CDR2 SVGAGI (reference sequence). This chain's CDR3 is CASRVGNQPQHF. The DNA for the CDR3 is TGTGCCAGTCGGGTTGGCAATCAGCCCCAGCATTTT.

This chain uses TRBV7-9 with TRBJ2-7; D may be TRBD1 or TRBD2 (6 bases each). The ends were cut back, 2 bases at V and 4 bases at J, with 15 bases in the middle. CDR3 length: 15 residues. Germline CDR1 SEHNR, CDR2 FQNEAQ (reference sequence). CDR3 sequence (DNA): TGTGCCAGCAGCTTACAGGGGACTCAGGGGTACGAGCAGTACTTC. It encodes CASSLQGTQGYEQYF.

For the CDR3, the DNA is TGTGCCAGCAACCCCCCGGGACATCTCAACGAGCAGTACTTC. Its protein is CASNPPGHLNEQYF. The chain has TRBV2 and TRBJ2-7, with D tentatively TRBD1 (6 bases). The CDR3 is 14 residues long. Trimming took 7 bases from V and 5 from J, leaving 18 bases between them. Germline V gene sequence: CDR1 SNHLY, CDR2 FYNNEI.

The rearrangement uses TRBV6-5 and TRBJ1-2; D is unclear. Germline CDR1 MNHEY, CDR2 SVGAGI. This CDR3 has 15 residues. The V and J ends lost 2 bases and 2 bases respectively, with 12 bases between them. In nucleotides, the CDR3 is TGTGCCAGCAGTTACAGCCAGACAACCAACTATGGCTACACCTTC. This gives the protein CASSYSQTTNYGYTF.

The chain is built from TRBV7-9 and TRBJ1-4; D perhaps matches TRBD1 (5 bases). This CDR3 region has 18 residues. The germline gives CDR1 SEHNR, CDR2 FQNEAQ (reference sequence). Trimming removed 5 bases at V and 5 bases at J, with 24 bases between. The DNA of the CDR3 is TGTGCCAGCAGCCCAAGACGTGGGGGAGGGCGGCTGAATGAAAAACTGTTTTTT. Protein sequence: CASSPRRGGGRLNEKLFF. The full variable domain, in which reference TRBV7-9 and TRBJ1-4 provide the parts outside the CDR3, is DTGVSQNPRHKITKRGQNVTFRCDPISEHNRLYWYRQTLGQGPEFLTYFQNEAQLEKSRLLSDRFSAERPKGSFSTLEIQRTEQGDSAMYLCASSPRRGGGRLNEKLFFGSGTQLSVL.

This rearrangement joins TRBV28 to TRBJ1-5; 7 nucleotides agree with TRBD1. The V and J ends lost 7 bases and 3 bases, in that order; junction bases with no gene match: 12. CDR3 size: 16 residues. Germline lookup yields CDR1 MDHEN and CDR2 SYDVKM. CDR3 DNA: TGTGCCAGCAAACTAACAGGGGCGCCCGACAATCAGCCCCAGCATTTT. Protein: CASKLTGAPDNQPQHF.

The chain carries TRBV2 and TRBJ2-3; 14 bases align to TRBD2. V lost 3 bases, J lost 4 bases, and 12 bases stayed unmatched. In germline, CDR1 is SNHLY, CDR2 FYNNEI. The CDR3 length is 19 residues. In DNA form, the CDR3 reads TGTGCCAGCAGTGACCTTCGCGCCCCGACTAGCGGGGGGGCAGATACGCAGTATTTT. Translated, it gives CASSDLRAPTSGGADTQYF.

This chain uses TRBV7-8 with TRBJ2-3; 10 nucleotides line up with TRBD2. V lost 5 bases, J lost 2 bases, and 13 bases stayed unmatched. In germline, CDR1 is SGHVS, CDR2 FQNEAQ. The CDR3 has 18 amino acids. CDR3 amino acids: CASSPRARTSGDTDTQYF. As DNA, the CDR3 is TGTGCCAGCAGCCCCAGGGCACGGACTAGCGGCGACACAGATACGCAGTATTTT.

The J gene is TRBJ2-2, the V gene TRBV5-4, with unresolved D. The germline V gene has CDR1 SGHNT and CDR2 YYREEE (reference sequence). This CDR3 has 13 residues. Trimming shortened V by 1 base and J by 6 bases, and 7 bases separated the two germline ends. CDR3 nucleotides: TGTGCCAGCAGCTTGTTTGGTTCCGGGGAGCTGTTTTTT. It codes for CASSLFGSGELFF. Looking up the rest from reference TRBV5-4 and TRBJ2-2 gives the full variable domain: ETGVTQSPTHLIKTRGQQVTLRCSSQSGHNTVSWYQQALGQGPQFIFQYYREEENGRGNFPPRFSGLQFPNYSSELNVNALELDDSALYLCASSLFGSGELFFGEGSRLTVL.

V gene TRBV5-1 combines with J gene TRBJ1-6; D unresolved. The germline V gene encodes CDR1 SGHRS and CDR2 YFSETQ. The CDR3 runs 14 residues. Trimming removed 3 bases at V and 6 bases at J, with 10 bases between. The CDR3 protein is CASSSGLINSPLHF. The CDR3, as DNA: TGCGCCAGCAGCTCCGGACTCATTAATTCACCCCTCCACTTT.

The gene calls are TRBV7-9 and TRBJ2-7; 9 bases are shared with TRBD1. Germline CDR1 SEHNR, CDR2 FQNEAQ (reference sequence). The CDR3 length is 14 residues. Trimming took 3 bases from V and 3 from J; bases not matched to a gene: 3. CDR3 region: CASSLGQGVYEQYF. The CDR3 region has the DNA TGTGCCAGCAGCTTGGGACAGGGAGTCTACGAGCAGTACTTC.

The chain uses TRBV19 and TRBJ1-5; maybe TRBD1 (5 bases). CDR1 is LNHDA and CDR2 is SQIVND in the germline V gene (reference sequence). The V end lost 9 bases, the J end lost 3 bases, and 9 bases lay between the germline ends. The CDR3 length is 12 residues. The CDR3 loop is CASDRHNQPQHF. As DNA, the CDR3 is TGTGCCAGCGACAGACACAATCAGCCCCAGCATTTT.

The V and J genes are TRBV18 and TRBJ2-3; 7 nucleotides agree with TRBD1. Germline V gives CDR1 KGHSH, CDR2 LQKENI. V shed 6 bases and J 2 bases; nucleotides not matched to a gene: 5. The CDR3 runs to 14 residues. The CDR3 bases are TGTGCCAGCTCGCCCGGACAGGACACAGATACGCAGTATTTT. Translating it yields CASSPGQDTDTQYF.

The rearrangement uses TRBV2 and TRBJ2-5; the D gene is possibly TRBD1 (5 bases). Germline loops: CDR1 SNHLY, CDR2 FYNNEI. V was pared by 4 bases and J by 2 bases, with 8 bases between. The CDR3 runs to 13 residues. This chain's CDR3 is CASSVDRQETQYF. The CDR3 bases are TGTGCCAGCAGTGTCGACAGACAAGAGACCCAGTACTTC. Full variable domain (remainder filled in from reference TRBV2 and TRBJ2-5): EPEVTQTPSHQVTQMGQEVILRCVPISNHLYFYWYRQILGQKVEFLVSFYNNEISEKSEIFDDQFSVERPDGSNFTLKIRSTKLEDSAMYFCASSVDRQETQYFGPGTRLLVL.

The CDR3 loop is CASSLPGQGAYEQYF. Written as DNA, the CDR3 is TGTGCCAGCAGCTTACCGGGACAGGGCGCCTACGAGCAGTACTTC. The V and J genes are TRBV5-6 and TRBJ2-5; 9 bases are shared with TRBD1. The DNA end favors TRBJ2-7, so the J call may be wrong. The length of the CDR3 is 15 residues. The germline V gene has CDR1 SGHDT and CDR2 YYEEEE.

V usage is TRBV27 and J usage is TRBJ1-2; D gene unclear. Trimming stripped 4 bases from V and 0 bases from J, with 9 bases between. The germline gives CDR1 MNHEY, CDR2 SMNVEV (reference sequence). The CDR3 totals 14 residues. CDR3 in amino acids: CASSSTSANYGYTF. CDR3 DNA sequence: TGTGCCAGCAGTTCGACTTCTGCTAACTATGGCTACACCTTC.

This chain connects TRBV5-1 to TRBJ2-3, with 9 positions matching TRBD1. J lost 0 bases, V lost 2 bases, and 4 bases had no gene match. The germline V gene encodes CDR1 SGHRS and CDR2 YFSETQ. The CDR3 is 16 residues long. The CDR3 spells CASSFRQGGSTDTQYF. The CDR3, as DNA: TGCGCCAGCAGCTTCCGACAGGGGGGAAGCACAGATACGCAGTATTTT.

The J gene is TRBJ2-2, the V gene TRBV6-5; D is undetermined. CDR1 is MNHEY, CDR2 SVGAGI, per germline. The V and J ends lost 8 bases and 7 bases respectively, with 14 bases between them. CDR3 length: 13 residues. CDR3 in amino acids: CASGRVRGGELFF. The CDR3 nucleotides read TGTGCCAGCGGAAGAGTCCGCGGCGGGGAGCTGTTTTTT.

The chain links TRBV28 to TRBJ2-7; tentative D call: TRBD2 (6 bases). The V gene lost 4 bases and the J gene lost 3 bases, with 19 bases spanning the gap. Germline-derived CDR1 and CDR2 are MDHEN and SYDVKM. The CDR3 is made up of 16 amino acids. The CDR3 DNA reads TGTGCCAGCAGTTGGGCCGGGACTCCGGGCGGCTACGAGCAGTACTTC. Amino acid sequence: CASSWAGTPGGYEQYF.

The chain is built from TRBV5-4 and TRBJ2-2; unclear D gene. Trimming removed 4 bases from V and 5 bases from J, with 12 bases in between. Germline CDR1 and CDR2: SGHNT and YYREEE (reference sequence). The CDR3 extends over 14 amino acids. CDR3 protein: CASSPKKDTGELFF. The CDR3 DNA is TGTGCCAGCAGCCCTAAAAAGGATACCGGGGAGCTGTTTTTT. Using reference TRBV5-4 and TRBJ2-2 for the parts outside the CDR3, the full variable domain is ETGVTQSPTHLIKTRGQQVTLRCSSQSGHNTVSWYQQALGQGPQFIFQYYREEENGRGNFPPRFSGLQFPNYSSELNVNALELDDSALYLCASSPKKDTGELFFGEGSRLTVL.

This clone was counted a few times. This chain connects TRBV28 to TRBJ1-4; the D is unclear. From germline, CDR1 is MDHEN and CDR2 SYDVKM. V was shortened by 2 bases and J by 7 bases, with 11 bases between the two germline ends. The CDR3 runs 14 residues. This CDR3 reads CASSLNRKGEKLFF. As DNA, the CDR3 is TGTGCCAGCAGTTTAAACCGGAAGGGTGAAAAACTGTTTTTT. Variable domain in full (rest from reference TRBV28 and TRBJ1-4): DVKVTQSSRYLVKRTGEKVFLECVQDMDHENMFWYRQDPGLGLRLIYFSYDVKMKEKGDIPEGYSVSREKKERFSLILESASTNQTSMYLCASSLNRKGEKLFFGSGTQLSVL.

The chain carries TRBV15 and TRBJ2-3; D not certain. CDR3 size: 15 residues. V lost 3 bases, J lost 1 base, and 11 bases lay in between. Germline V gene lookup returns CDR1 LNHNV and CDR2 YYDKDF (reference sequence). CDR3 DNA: TGTGCCACCAGCAGTTCCCTATCGGGCACAGATACGCAGTATTTT. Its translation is CATSSSLSGTDTQYF.

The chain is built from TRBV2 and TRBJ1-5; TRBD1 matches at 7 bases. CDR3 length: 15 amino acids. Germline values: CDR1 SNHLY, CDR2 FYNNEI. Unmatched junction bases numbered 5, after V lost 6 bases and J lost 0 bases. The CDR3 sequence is CASRVGTASNQPQHF. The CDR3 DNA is TGTGCCAGCAGGGTTGGGACAGCTAGCAATCAGCCCCAGCATTTT.

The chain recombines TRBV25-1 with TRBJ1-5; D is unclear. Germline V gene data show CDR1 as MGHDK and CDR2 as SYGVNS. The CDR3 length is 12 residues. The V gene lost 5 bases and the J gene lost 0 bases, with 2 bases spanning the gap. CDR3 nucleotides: TGTGCCAGCAGTTATAGCAATCAGCCCCAGCATTTT. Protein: CASSYSNQPQHF.

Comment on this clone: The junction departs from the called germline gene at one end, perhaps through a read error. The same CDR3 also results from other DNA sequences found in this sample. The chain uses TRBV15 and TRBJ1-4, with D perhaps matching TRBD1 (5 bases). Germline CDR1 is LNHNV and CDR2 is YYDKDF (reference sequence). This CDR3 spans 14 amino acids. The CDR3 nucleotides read TGCGCCACCAGCAGATGGGGTCAGGGTGAAAAACTGTTTTTT. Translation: CATSRWGQGEKLFF.

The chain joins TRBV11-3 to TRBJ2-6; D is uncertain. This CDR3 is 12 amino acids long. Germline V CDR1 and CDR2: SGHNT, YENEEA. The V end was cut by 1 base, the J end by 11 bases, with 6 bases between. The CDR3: CASSLGSDVLTF. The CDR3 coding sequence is TGTGCCAGCAGCTTAGGATCAGACGTCCTGACTTTC.

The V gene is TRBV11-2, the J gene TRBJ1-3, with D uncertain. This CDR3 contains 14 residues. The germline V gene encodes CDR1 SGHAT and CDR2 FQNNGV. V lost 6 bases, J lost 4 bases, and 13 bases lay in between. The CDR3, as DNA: TGTGCCAGCAGATCCCAGGCGCGGGGAAACACCATATATTTT. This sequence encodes CASRSQARGNTIYF.